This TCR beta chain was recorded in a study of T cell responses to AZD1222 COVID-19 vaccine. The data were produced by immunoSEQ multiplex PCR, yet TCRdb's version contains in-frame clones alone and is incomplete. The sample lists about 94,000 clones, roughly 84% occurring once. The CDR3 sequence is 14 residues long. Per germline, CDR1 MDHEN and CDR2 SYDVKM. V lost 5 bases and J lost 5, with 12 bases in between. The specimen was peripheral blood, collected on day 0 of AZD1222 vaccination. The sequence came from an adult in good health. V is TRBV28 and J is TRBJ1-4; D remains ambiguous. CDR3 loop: CASSVRQLNEKLFF. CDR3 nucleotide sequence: TGTGCCAGCAGTGTGCGACAACTAAATGAAAAACTGTTTTTT.